The clone carrying this T cell receptor (beta chain) has just a few counts. This sample is drawn from a study of cytomegalovirus exposure and HLA in healthy donors. PCR employed 60 Vbeta and 13 Jbeta primers. Using immunoSEQ multiplex PCR, the repertoire was profiled, and TCRdb retains in-frame clones only, with some absent. The table records about 120,000 clones, 65% to 80% of them present only once. This CDR3 has 12 residues. The J segment lost 5 bases and the V segment lost 11 bases, leaving 7 bases of the junction unmatched. Germline V lookup: CDR1 MNHNS, CDR2 SASEGT. The source is a man aged 30 to 39 in good health and CMV-seropositive. This chain connects TRBV6-1 to TRBJ2-3; TRBD2 matches 7 bases. The sample consisted of PBMCs. CDR3 loop: CAVTPGGDTQYF. The CDR3 DNA sequence: TGTGCCGTTACACCGGGGGGAGATACGCAGTATTTT.